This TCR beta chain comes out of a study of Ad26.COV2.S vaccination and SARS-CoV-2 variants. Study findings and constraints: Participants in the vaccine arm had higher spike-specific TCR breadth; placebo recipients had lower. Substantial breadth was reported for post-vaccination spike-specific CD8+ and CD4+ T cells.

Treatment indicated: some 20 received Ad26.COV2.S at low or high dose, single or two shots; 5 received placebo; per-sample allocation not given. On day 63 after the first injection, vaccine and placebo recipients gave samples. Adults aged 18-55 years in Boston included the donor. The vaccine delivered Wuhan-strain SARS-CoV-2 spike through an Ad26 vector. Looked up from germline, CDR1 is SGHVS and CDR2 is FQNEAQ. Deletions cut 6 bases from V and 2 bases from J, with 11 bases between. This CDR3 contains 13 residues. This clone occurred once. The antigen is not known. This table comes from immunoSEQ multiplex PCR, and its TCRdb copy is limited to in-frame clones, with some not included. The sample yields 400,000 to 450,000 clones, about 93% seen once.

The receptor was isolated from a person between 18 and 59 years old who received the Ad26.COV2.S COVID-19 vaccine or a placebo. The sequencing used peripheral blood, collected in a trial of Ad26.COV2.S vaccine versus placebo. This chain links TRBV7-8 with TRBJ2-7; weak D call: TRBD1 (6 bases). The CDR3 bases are TGTGCCAGCAGGGGGGCCTCAACCTACGAGCAGTACTTC. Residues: CASRGASTYEQYF.